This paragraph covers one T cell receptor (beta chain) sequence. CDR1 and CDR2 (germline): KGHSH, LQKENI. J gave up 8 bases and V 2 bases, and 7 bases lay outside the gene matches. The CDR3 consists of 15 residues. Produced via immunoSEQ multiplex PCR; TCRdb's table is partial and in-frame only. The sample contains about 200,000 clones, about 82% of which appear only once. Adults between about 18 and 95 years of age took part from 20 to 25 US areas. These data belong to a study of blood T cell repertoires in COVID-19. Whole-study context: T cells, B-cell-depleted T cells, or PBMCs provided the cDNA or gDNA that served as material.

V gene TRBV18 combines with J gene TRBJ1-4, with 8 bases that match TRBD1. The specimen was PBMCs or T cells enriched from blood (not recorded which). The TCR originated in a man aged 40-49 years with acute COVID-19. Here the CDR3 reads CASSPMGQAREKLFF. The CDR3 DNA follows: TGTGCCAGCTCACCAATGGGACAGGCCCGGGAAAAACTGTTTTTT.